The present entry profiles one T cell receptor (beta chain) with its context. Its ends do not fully match the called genes, so a read error is possible. Authors of the study amplified TCR beta CDR3 regions from RNA transcripts. A first-round RT-PCR of the TCR CDR3 used the HTBI primer set. TCRdb used MiXCR to reprocess the multiplex PCR reads, holding one entry per CDR3 protein. The profile shows fewer than 850,000 distinct CDR3 sequences, approximately 15% of them singletons. It was considered stable Graves' hyperthyroidism when ophthalmopathy did not progress within 18 months. The patients, who ranged from 18 to 65 in age, presented with newly diagnosed hyperthyroidism lasting under 2 months. Pregnant or lactating patients were excluded, as were those with uncontrolled infection or other autoimmune disease. The CDR3 is made up of 15 amino acids. Germline V gives CDR1 SGHRS, CDR2 YFSETQ. This entry belongs to a study of T cells in Graves' hyperthyroidism and ophthalmopathy. As for the study in general: Sampling of peripheral blood happened at initial diagnosis, prior to any treatment.

The source material was blood. The V and J genes are TRBV5-1 and TRBJ2-1, with 7 bases aligning to TRBD2. The sequence came from a man aged 50 to 59 with Graves' hyperthyroidism. CDR3 DNA sequence: TGTGCCAGCAGTACACCCGGGGGGAGTGACGGTGAGCAGTTCTTC. Its translation: CASSTPGGSDGEQFF.